These 22 T cell receptor beta chains originate from one sample sequenced in a study of T-cell reconstitution after alpha-beta-depleted transplantation in children. Unique molecular identifiers were used to barcode this TCRbeta library. TCRdb reanalysed the PCR reads using MiXCR and keeps one entry per CDR3 protein. The table shows hundreds of thousands of distinct CDR3 sequences, with 15% to 20% occurring only once. Specimen: PBMCs, mostly from graft donor cells, collected 360 days after TCRalphabeta/CD19-depleted stem cell transplant. These receptor sequences come from a male patient aged 2-10 years who had a stem cell transplant for acute lymphoblastic leukemia, so the T cells may come from the graft donor.

The chain links TRBV12-3 or TRBV12-4 to TRBJ2-7, with D possibly being TRBD2 (5 bases). The CDR3 spans 14 residues. The ends were cut back, 3 bases at V and 1 base at J, with 10 bases in the middle. The CDR3 sequence is CASSFRLASYEQYF. The DNA for the CDR3 is TGTGCCAGCAGTTTTAGGCTAGCTTCCTACGAGCAGTACTTC.

This clonotype has just a few counts. The chain recombines TRBV29-1 with TRBJ2-1; D may be TRBD2 (6 bases). From germline, CDR1 is SQVTM and CDR2 ANQGSEA. V was shortened by 4 bases and J by 10 bases, with 8 bases between the two germline ends. CDR3 length equals 10 residues. The CDR3 sequence is CSVGGEEQFF. The CDR3 coding sequence is TGCAGCGTTGGCGGGGAAGAGCAGTTCTTC.

The J gene is TRBJ2-2, the V gene TRBV4-1, with 7 positions matching TRBD2. J lost 7 bases, V lost 1 base, and 3 bases had no gene match. The germline CDR1 and CDR2 sequences are MGHRA and YSYEKL. This CDR3 region has 14 residues. As DNA, the CDR3 is TGCGCCAGCAGCCAAGGAGGCGGGGGCGGGGAGCTGTTTTTT. This sequence encodes CASSQGGGGGELFF.

This clonotype was seen at least ten times. The V call is TRBV28, the J call TRBJ2-3; 12 bases map to TRBD2. This CDR3 is 14 amino acids long. Germline-derived CDR1 and CDR2 are MDHEN and SYDVKM. J was trimmed by 7 bases and V by 6 bases; bases with no gene match: 5. CDR3 bases: TGTGCCAGCAGACAAGGGACTAGCGGGTATACGCAGTATTTT. This gives the protein CASRQGTSGYTQYF.

The chain combines TRBV6-5 with TRBJ2-7; D remains unclear. The germline V gene encodes CDR1 MNHEY and CDR2 SVGAGI. V lost 2 bases to trimming and J lost 4 bases, with 12 bases between them. The CDR3 runs 14 residues. The CDR3 protein is CASSYGLGGYEQYF. The CDR3 DNA reads TGTGCCAGCAGTTACGGGCTCGGTGGATACGAGCAGTACTTC.

There are a few counts of this clonotype. The CDR3 coding sequence is TGTGCCAGCAGCTTACAGACTATCCTGGGGGGGACCCAGTACTTC. This encodes CASSLQTILGGTQYF. V gene TRBV7-8 combines with J gene TRBJ2-5; D is perhaps TRBD2 (6 bases). V lost 2 bases and J lost 7, with 17 bases in between. This CDR3 has 15 residues. The germline gives CDR1 SGHVS, CDR2 FQNEAQ.

This clonotype was found many times. V is TRBV10-3 and J is TRBJ2-3; the D gene is possibly TRBD2 (7 bases). The germline V gene has CDR1 ENHRY and CDR2 SYGVKD. CDR3 length: 12 amino acids. Deletions cut 4 bases from V and 10 bases from J, with 12 bases between. The CDR3 coding sequence is TGTGCCATCAGTGGAGGGGGGGACCCGCAGTATTTT. Translated, it gives CAISGGGDPQYF.

This clonotype was seen a handful of times. V gene TRBV30 combines with J gene TRBJ2-3; D call uncertain. Deletions cut 0 bases from V and 6 bases from J, with 10 bases between. The CDR3 has 13 residues. Germline V CDR1 and CDR2: GTSNPN, SVGIG (reference sequence). The CDR3 is CAWSVRQADTQYF. CDR3 sequence (DNA): TGTGCCTGGAGTGTCAGGCAGGCCGATACGCAGTATTTT.

This clonotype was recorded a few times. The chain carries TRBV20-1 and TRBJ2-1, with D unclear. Per the germline V gene, CDR1 is DFQATT and CDR2 is SNEGSKA (reference sequence). The CDR3 has 12 amino acids. CDR3 in amino acids: CSALVRADEQFF. In DNA, the CDR3 is TGCAGCGCACTCGTCCGGGCCGATGAGCAGTTCTTC.

The sample holds a few counts of this clonotype. CDR3 DNA sequence: TGTGCCAGCAGTTTATATGGGCCATACAATGAGCAGTTCTTC. Translated, it gives CASSLYGPYNEQFF. The chain recombines TRBV27 with TRBJ2-1; no definite D call. CDR1 MNHEY and CDR2 SMNVEV come from the germline V gene (reference sequence). The V gene lost 1 base and the J gene lost 4 bases, with 8 bases spanning the gap. The length of the CDR3 is 14 residues.

The chain is built from TRBV14 and TRBJ1-2, with a tentative D call TRBD1 (6 bases). The length of the CDR3 is 13 residues. Germline lookup yields CDR1 SGHDN and CDR2 FVKESK. V lost 5 bases, J lost 2 bases, and 9 bases lay in between. CDR3 in DNA: TGTGCCAGCAGCGGGCAGGGGAACTATGGCTACACCTTC. This encodes CASSGQGNYGYTF.

This clonotype was picked up a small number of times. The J gene is TRBJ2-1, the V gene TRBV28; D might be TRBD1 (6 bases). Between the trimmed V and J ends, which lost 2 bases and 2 bases, there was a span of 19 bases. CDR3 length equals 18 residues. The germline V gene encodes CDR1 MDHEN and CDR2 SYDVKM. CDR3: CASSLGVVGRGTYNEQFF. The DNA of the CDR3 is TGTGCCAGCAGTTTAGGGGTTGTCGGCAGGGGAACCTACAATGAGCAGTTCTTC.

The table lists this clonotype with a few counts. The chain couples TRBV28 to TRBJ2-4; D uncertain. This CDR3 spans 13 amino acids. V lost 5 bases, J lost 9 bases, and 14 bases lay in between. Germline loops: CDR1 MDHEN, CDR2 SYDVKM. The CDR3 nucleotides read TGTGCCAGCAGTCTCCACGGCTTTCGCATTCAGTACTTC. The encoded protein is CASSLHGFRIQYF.

V and J are TRBV7-3 and TRBJ2-1; maybe TRBD2 (6 bases). This CDR3 is built from 14 residues. V was cut by 3 bases and J by 6 bases, with 12 bases left in between. CDR1 SGHTA and CDR2 FQGTGA come from the germline V gene. The CDR3 spells CASSLGGDANEQFF. The CDR3 DNA reads TGTGCCAGCAGCTTGGGGGGAGACGCCAATGAGCAGTTCTTC.

The sample holds a few counts of this clonotype. This chain joins TRBV4-1 and TRBJ2-1, with no clear D. The ends were cut back, 4 bases at V and 8 bases at J, with 9 bases in the middle. Germline V gene sequence: CDR1 MGHRA, CDR2 YSYEKL. The CDR3 has 12 residues. CDR3 in DNA: TGCGCCAGCAGCCCCGGGCCACATGAGCAGTTCTTC. Amino acids: CASSPGPHEQFF.

J is TRBJ1-6 and V is TRBV6-1; 7 nucleotides match TRBD1. Looked up from germline, CDR1 is MNHNS and CDR2 is SASEGT. CDR3 size: 15 residues. The V and J ends lost 6 bases and 7 bases, in that order; junction bases with no gene match: 9. This chain's CDR3 is CASRPLTGWNSPLHF. The CDR3 DNA follows: TGTGCCAGCAGACCCCTGACAGGGTGGAATTCACCCCTCCACTTT.

The chain is built from TRBV15 and TRBJ2-3; perhaps D is TRBD1 or TRBD2 (6 bases each). The CDR3 loop spans 16 amino acids. Per germline, CDR1 LNHNV and CDR2 YYDKDF (reference sequence). The V end lost 0 bases, the J end lost 2 bases, and 12 bases lay between the germline ends. CDR3 residues: CATSREGGIPTDTQYF. The DNA for the CDR3 is TGTGCCACCAGCAGAGAAGGGGGGATCCCCACAGATACGCAGTATTTT.

Here the CDR3 reads CASSPITGGSNQPQHF. The CDR3, as DNA: TGTGCCAGCAGCCCAATTACAGGGGGAAGCAATCAGCCCCAGCATTTT. V and J are TRBV5-5 and TRBJ1-5; 8 bases agree with TRBD1. The V segment lost 4 bases and the J segment 1 base; nucleotides outside the gene matches: 7. CDR1 and CDR2 (germline): SGHKS, YYEKEE (reference sequence). The CDR3 runs 16 residues.

This sequence joins TRBV19 and TRBJ2-4; tentatively, D is TRBD1 (6 bases). In germline, CDR1 is LNHDA, CDR2 SQIVND (reference sequence). The V and J ends lost 5 bases and 0 bases respectively, with 14 bases between them. The CDR3 consists of 16 residues. The CDR3 sequence is CASSPRQVLAKNIQYF. The CDR3 region has the DNA TGTGCCAGTAGTCCAAGACAGGTTCTAGCCAAAAACATTCAGTACTTC.

This clonotype has just a few counts. The V and J genes are TRBV20-1 and TRBJ2-2, with D tentatively TRBD1 (6 bases). Germline assignment: CDR1 DFQATT and CDR2 SNEGSKA (reference sequence). This CDR3 has 13 residues. V dropped 6 bases and J dropped 6 bases, with 14 bases sitting between them. In nucleotides, the CDR3 is TGCAGTGCCCACGACAGGTTAGCCGGGGAGCTGTTTTTT. Translation: CSAHDRLAGELFF.

This sequence joins TRBV7-9 and TRBJ2-4, with 7 bases aligning to TRBD1. The CDR3 is 14 amino acids. Germline V gives CDR1 SEHNR, CDR2 FQNEAQ (reference sequence). The V gene end was trimmed by 3 bases and the J gene end by 3 bases; junction bases not matched to a gene: 2. CDR3 region: CASSFRGNKNIQYF. The CDR3 region has the DNA TGTGCCAGCAGCTTCAGGGGGAACAAAAACATTCAGTACTTC.

The chain couples TRBV19 to TRBJ2-1; no clear D gene. Germline V gives CDR1 LNHDA, CDR2 SQIVND (reference sequence). This CDR3 contains 15 residues. Trimming took 2 bases from V and 4 from J, leaving 12 bases between them. The CDR3 DNA is TGTGCCAGTAGTATAACCGACCCCTCGTACAATGAGCAGTTCTTC. Its translation is CASSITDPSYNEQFF.